These 30 T cell receptor beta chains originate from one sample sequenced in a study of PD-1 blockade in classical Hodgkin lymphoma. Data came from immunoSEQ multiplex PCR; TCRdb stores just in-frame clones and leaves some out. The data show about 96,000 clones, approximately 94% seen once. The time point here: cycle 4 day 1 (C4D1), after five to seven weeks of nivolumab. Every single patient, without exception, relapsed after autologous stem cell transplantation, and brentuximab vedotin exposure varied. Sequencing used peripheral blood mononuclear cells (PBMCs), obtained before the fourth cycle of nivolumab. The receptors shown here come from a human donor with classical Hodgkin lymphoma.

The V and J genes are TRBV5-6 and TRBJ2-7, with D perhaps TRBD1 (5 bases). Per germline, CDR1 SGHDT and CDR2 YYEEEE. CDR3 size: 14 residues. Trimming shortened V by 1 base and J by 3 bases, and 11 bases separated the two germline ends. CDR3 in DNA: TGTGCCAGCAGCTTGAACAGGAAACACTACGAGCAGTACTTC. Amino acid sequence: CASSLNRKHYEQYF.

CDR3: CASSPAGELFF. Here the CDR3 DNA reads TGTGCCAGCAGTCCGGCCGGGGAGCTGTTTTTT. The rearrangement links TRBV7-6 to TRBJ2-2; D unresolved. Trimming shortened V by 6 bases and J by 6 bases, and 5 bases separated the two germline ends. The CDR3 length is 11 residues. The V gene's germline CDR1 is SGHVS and CDR2 FNYEAQ. The full variable domain, rest sourced from reference TRBV7-6 and TRBJ2-2, is GAGVSQSPRYKVTKRGQDVALRCDPISGHVSLYWYRQALGQGPEFLTYFNYEAQQDKSGLPNDRFSAERPEGSISTLTIQRTEQRDSAMYRCASSPAGELFFGEGSRLTVL.

The gene calls are TRBV27 and TRBJ1-1; 7 positions match TRBD1. Trimming at V came to 6 bases and at J to 9 bases, leaving 4 bases not matched to a gene. CDR1 and CDR2 (germline): MNHEY, SMNVEV (reference sequence). The CDR3 has 11 residues. In DNA form, the CDR3 reads TGTGCCAGCAGCGGGGACAGAAAAGCTTTCTTT. This encodes CASSGDRKAFF.

The gene calls are TRBV7-9 and TRBJ2-7; D is unresolved. Germline CDR1 SEHNR, CDR2 FQNEAQ (reference sequence). The CDR3 is made up of 13 amino acids. The V gene lost 4 bases and the J gene lost 2 bases, with 9 bases spanning the gap. The DNA of the CDR3 is TGTGCCAGCAGCTACCTTGATCCCTACGAGCAGTACTTC. It specifies CASSYLDPYEQYF.

V gene TRBV28 combines with J gene TRBJ2-7; no definite D call. The CDR3 covers 11 residues. Germline assignment: CDR1 MDHEN and CDR2 SYDVKM. V lost 3 bases, J lost 3 bases, and 3 bases lay in between. The CDR3 DNA sequence: TGTGCCAGCAGTTTTAACTACGAGCAGTACTTC. As protein: CASSFNYEQYF.

J is TRBJ1-4 and V is TRBV4-1; D is ambiguous. Trimming left V 1 base short and J 5 bases short, with 8 bases between. Germline CDR1 reads MGHRA; CDR2 reads YSYEKL. This CDR3 has 14 amino acids. The CDR3 coding sequence is TGCGCCAGCAGCCAAGTCACTCGGAATGAAAAACTGTTTTTT. This encodes CASSQVTRNEKLFF.

J is TRBJ2-5 and V is TRBV10-1; the match to TRBD2 covers 9 bases. Germline V gene data show CDR1 as WNHNN and CDR2 as SYGVQD (reference sequence). J lost 5 bases, V lost 3 bases, and 10 bases had no gene match. This CDR3 spans 16 amino acids. The CDR3 coding sequence is TGCGCCAGCAGTGAATCAAATAGCGGGAGAAGGGAGACCCAGTACTTC. Translation gives CASSESNSGRRETQYF.

V is TRBV30 and J is TRBJ1-3; D is unclear. The CDR3 consists of 15 residues. V was pared by 0 bases and J by 4 bases, with 13 bases between. In germline, CDR1 is GTSNPN, CDR2 SVGIG (reference sequence). CDR3: CAWSVVRAAGNTIYF. The CDR3 DNA reads TGTGCCTGGAGTGTAGTCCGGGCGGCGGGAAACACCATATATTTT.

The chain combines TRBV6-5 with TRBJ2-1; no clear D gene. V lost 7 bases, J lost 8 bases, and 21 bases lay in between. From germline, CDR1 is MNHEY and CDR2 SVGAGI. The CDR3 is 15 residues long. For the CDR3, the DNA is TGTGCCAGCACCCTACTTGGCAGGCAGGTCCATGAGCAGTTCTTC. Translated: CASTLLGRQVHEQFF.

The chain carries TRBV4-1 and TRBJ1-1; D possibly corresponds to TRBD1 (6 bases). The CDR3 has 13 amino acids. V was shortened by 2 bases and J by 12 bases, with 16 bases between the two germline ends. Germline V gene lookup returns CDR1 MGHRA and CDR2 YSYEKL. The CDR3 region has the DNA TGCGCCAGCAGCCAACTGGGGGCGGGGCGAACTTTCTTT. Translating gives CASSQLGAGRTFF.

The CDR3 sequence: CASSDRYEQYF. The CDR3 bases are TGTGCCAGCAGTGACAGGTACGAGCAGTACTTC. The V gene is TRBV2, the J gene TRBJ2-7; D ambiguous. Germline V lookup: CDR1 SNHLY, CDR2 FYNNEI. Trimming took 3 bases from V and 4 from J, leaving 4 bases between them. The length of the CDR3 is 11 residues. Complete variable domain (other parts from reference TRBV2 and TRBJ2-7): EPEVTQTPSHQVTQMGQEVILRCVPISNHLYFYWYRQILGQKVEFLVSFYNNEISEKSEIFDDQFSVERPDGSNFTLKIRSTKLEDSAMYFCASSDRYEQYFGPGTRLTVT.

The chain joins TRBV5-1 to TRBJ2-7; 10 bases match TRBD1. This CDR3 comprises 16 residues. In germline, CDR1 is SGHRS, CDR2 YFSETQ. After removal of 3 bases from V and 3 bases from J, the junction contained 9 bases not matched to a gene. The CDR3 loop reads CASSYNPGQGLYEQYF. CDR3 DNA sequence: TGCGCCAGCAGCTATAATCCGGGACAGGGGCTCTACGAGCAGTACTTC.

The rearrangement links TRBV2 to TRBJ2-1, with a possible D match to TRBD1 (6 bases). The CDR3 sequence is 18 residues long. Germline V gives CDR1 SNHLY, CDR2 FYNNEI. Between the trimmed V and J ends, which lost 6 bases and 4 bases, there was a span of 25 bases. In nucleotides, the CDR3 is TGTGCCAGCAGCGGGTTGGACAGCCAAAGGGGCGTATACAATGAGCAGTTCTTC. Translating it yields CASSGLDSQRGVYNEQFF. Variable domain in full (rest from reference TRBV2 and TRBJ2-1): EPEVTQTPSHQVTQMGQEVILRCVPISNHLYFYWYRQILGQKVEFLVSFYNNEISEKSEIFDDQFSVERPDGSNFTLKIRSTKLEDSAMYFCASSGLDSQRGVYNEQFFGPGTRLTVL.

The V call is TRBV12-5, the J call TRBJ2-1, with 7 bases that match TRBD1. J was trimmed by 2 bases and V by 7 bases; bases with no gene match: 11. CDR3 length: 16 residues. The germline V gene has CDR1 LGHNT and CDR2 FRNRAP. The chain's CDR3 is CASAQEWQGAYNEQFF. The CDR3 DNA reads as TGTGCTAGTGCTCAAGAGTGGCAGGGGGCCTACAATGAGCAGTTCTTC.

The table lists this clone with a count of one. The J gene is TRBJ1-3, the V gene TRBV19; perhaps TRBD1 as D (5 bases). CDR1 is LNHDA and CDR2 is SQIVND in the germline V gene (reference sequence). This CDR3 is 17 amino acids long. Trimming pared 3 bases from V and 0 bases from J, leaving 15 bases between. DNA of the CDR3: TGTGCCAGTAGTATCTGGGGCCGGAGATACTCTGGAAACACCATATATTTT. Translation: CASSIWGRRYSGNTIYF.

This clone came up once. The V and J genes are TRBV5-1 and TRBJ2-7, with 9 positions matching TRBD1. The CDR3 is made up of 15 amino acids. The V and J ends lost 3 bases and 0 bases, in that order; junction bases with no gene match: 4. CDR1 is SGHRS and CDR2 is YFSETQ in the germline V gene. The CDR3 coding sequence is TGCGCCAGCAGCTCCAAGACAGGGGGCTCCTACGAGCAGTACTTC. Its protein product is CASSSKTGGSYEQYF.

Written as DNA, the CDR3 is TGTGCCAGAAGCTTGGCATACAGGCGGAACACTGAAGCTTTCTTT. Its translation: CARSLAYRRNTEAFF. V usage is TRBV5-3 and J usage is TRBJ1-1; D possibly corresponds to TRBD1 (5 bases). TRBV5-3 qualifies as an ORF whose function is uncertain. V dropped 0 bases and J dropped 1 base, with 10 bases sitting between them. The CDR3 sequence is 15 residues long.

The rearrangement uses TRBV21-1 and TRBJ1-3; TRBD1, the table's D call, lacks a check against the DNA. TRBV21-1 is deemed a pseudogene. The CDR3 sequence is 20 residues long. In DNA form, the CDR3 reads TGTGCCAGAAAACCGATAGAACAGGCCATTTTACCGATCTCTGGAAACACCATATATTTT. It specifies CARKPIEQAILPISGNTIYF.

V gene TRBV9 combines with J gene TRBJ2-5, with D perhaps TRBD1 (6 bases). The CDR3 contains 16 residues. Germline assignment: CDR1 SGDLS and CDR2 YYNGEE. V lost 4 bases to trimming and J lost 0 bases, with 16 bases between them. The CDR3 DNA reads TGTGCCAGCAGCCCAGGACAGCACACGTACCAAGAGACCCAGTACTTC. Its protein is CASSPGQHTYQETQYF.

The chain links TRBV6-6 to TRBJ2-7; D ambiguous. V shed 6 bases and J shed 0 bases, with 6 bases lying between them. The CDR3 has 12 residues. Per germline, CDR1 MNHNY and CDR2 SVGAGI (reference sequence). The CDR3 DNA is TGTGCCAGCAGCCCAGCCTCCTACGAGCAGTACTTC. Protein product: CASSPASYEQYF.

The chain uses TRBV11-2 and TRBJ2-3; D is perhaps TRBD2 (5 bases). The germline V gene encodes CDR1 SGHAT and CDR2 FQNNGV. This CDR3 comprises 15 residues. V was trimmed by 1 base and J by 1 base, leaving 9 bases between them. The chain's CDR3 is CASSLGGRGTDTQYF. As DNA, the CDR3 is TGTGCCAGCAGCTTAGGAGGGAGAGGCACAGATACGCAGTATTTT.

The DNA for the CDR3 is TGTGCCAGCAGCTTAGGGAATCCGGGACATATGAACACCGGGGAGCTGTTTTTT. Its translation: CASSLGNPGHMNTGELFF. The chain couples TRBV7-9 to TRBJ2-2, with D possibly being TRBD1 (6 bases). Between the trimmed V and J ends, which lost 1 base and 1 base, there was a span of 16 bases. The CDR3 runs 18 residues. The germline CDR1 and CDR2 sequences are SEHNR and FQNEAQ (reference sequence).

DNA of the CDR3: TGTGCCAGCAGCTACAACAGGGGCCCAAGTACCTACAATGAGCAGTTCTTC. Translating it yields CASSYNRGPSTYNEQFF. The chain combines TRBV14 with TRBJ2-1; 7 positions agree with TRBD1. This CDR3 spans 17 amino acids. Trimming took 5 bases from V and 2 from J; bases not matched to a gene: 12. Germline lookup yields CDR1 SGHDN and CDR2 FVKESK.

V is TRBV6-4 and J is TRBJ2-7; D gene uncertain. Germline CDR1 is MRHNA and CDR2 is SNTAGT. V dropped 2 bases and J dropped 0 bases, with 23 bases sitting between them. This CDR3 contains 19 residues. CDR3 coding DNA: TGTGCCAGCAGTGACCCGAGAGCAGTATCGGTTTTTTACTCCTACGAGCAGTACTTC. This gives the protein CASSDPRAVSVFYSYEQYF.

CDR3: CSAQRPGANVLTF. The CDR3 nucleotides are TGCAGCGCCCAGCGGCCTGGGGCCAACGTCCTGACTTTC. This chain uses TRBV29-1 with TRBJ2-6; perhaps TRBD2 as D (5 bases). The CDR3 extends over 13 amino acids. V was trimmed by 7 bases and J by 2 bases, leaving 9 bases between them. Per germline, CDR1 SQVTM and CDR2 ANQGSEA.

This chain links TRBV15 with TRBJ2-7, with 12 bases fitting TRBD2. The germline CDR1 and CDR2 sequences are LNHNV and YYDKDF (reference sequence). V shed 3 bases and J 3 bases; nucleotides not matched to a gene: 0. There are 14 residues in the CDR3. The chain's CDR3 is CATSRTSGSYEQYF. The CDR3 DNA reads TGTGCCACCAGCAGGACTAGCGGGAGCTACGAGCAGTACTTC.

The chain is built from TRBV6-1 and TRBJ2-7; either TRBD1 or TRBD2 may fit D (5 bases each). Germline V gives CDR1 MNHNS, CDR2 SASEGT. Trimming removed 8 bases from V and 2 bases from J, with 16 bases in between. The length of the CDR3 is 14 residues. The CDR3 coding sequence is TGTGCCAGCGGTTTACGGGGACCTACCTACGAGCAGTACTTC. Translated, it gives CASGLRGPTYEQYF.

A few counts support this clone. V is TRBV30 and J is TRBJ1-3, with 7 bases lining up with TRBD1. Germline V gene sequence: CDR1 GTSNPN, CDR2 SVGIG (reference sequence). This CDR3 has 15 amino acids. V lost 4 bases and J lost 3; bases outside the gene matches: 9. The CDR3 protein is CAWKGQDLGGNTIYF. CDR3 DNA: TGTGCCTGGAAAGGACAGGATCTAGGTGGAAACACCATATATTTT.

The chain links TRBV15 to TRBJ2-5, with unresolved D. The ends were cut back, 5 bases at V and 5 bases at J, with 18 bases in the middle. This CDR3 has 15 amino acids. Germline assignment: CDR1 LNHNV and CDR2 YYDKDF (reference sequence). For the CDR3, the DNA is TGTGCCACCAGCTACCTTCGAGAGGCTAGTGAGACCCAGTACTTC. Protein sequence: CATSYLREASETQYF.

The J gene is TRBJ2-7, the V gene TRBV28, with 8 bases matching TRBD2. Trimming at V came to 10 bases and at J to 2 bases, leaving 13 bases not matched to a gene. From germline, CDR1 is MDHEN and CDR2 SYDVKM. The CDR3 is 15 residues long. CDR3 region: CATSGLANYAYEQYF. As DNA, the CDR3 is TGTGCCACCTCAGGACTAGCTAATTACGCCTACGAGCAGTACTTC.